Listed below are T cell receptor beta chains from one sample, sequenced in a study of cytotoxic CD8 clonotypes in ibrutinib-treated CLL. Method: immunoSEQ multiplex PCR; TCRdb's copy keeps in-frame clones and lacks some. The sample contains 110,000 to 150,000 clones, around 76% of which appear only once. Sequences were derived from PBMCs, sampled after 24 months of ibrutinib treatment. Receptors originate from a human donor with chronic lymphocytic leukemia. CDR3s include the opening cysteine and the closing phenylalanine or tryptophan. D genes are given only for firm matches. Expanded clones are given a class, and other clones once, few, many or no size at all.

>TRBV9|TRBJ1-3|15|.|.
TGTGCCAGCAGCGTCGACACAGCCTCTGGAAACACCATATATTTT
CASSVDTASGNTIYF
>TRBV5-1|TRBJ2-6|16|TRBD2|.
TGCGCCAGCAGCTTCCGGGGGGTCTCTGGGGCCAACGTCCTGACTTTC
CASSFRGVSGANVLTF
>TRBV28|TRBJ1-2|14|.|.
TGTGCCAGCAGTACCGGACAGTACGGCTATGGCTACACCTTC
CASSTGQYGYGYTF
>TRBV7-9|TRBJ2-3|17|TRBD1|.
TGTGCCAGCAGCCCCGGGGTAGGGACAGGGTGGACAGATACGCAGTATTTT
CASSPGVGTGWTDTQYF
>TRBV5-1|TRBJ2-7|13|.|.
TGCGCCAGCAGCCGAGGGATTAGCTACGAGCAGTACTTC
CASSRGISYEQYF
>TRBV5-1|TRBJ2-7|13|.|few
TGCGCCAGCAGCTTGGGGGCCCTTAACGAGCAGTACTTC
CASSLGALNEQYF
>TRBV6-5|TRBJ1-1|14|.|.
TGTGCCAGCAGTTGGACCCCCGGGAACACTGAAGCTTTCTTT
CASSWTPGNTEAFF
>TRBV6-5|TRBJ1-5|13|TRBD1|.
TGTGCCAGCAGTGGGACAGGGGAACAGCCCCAGCATTTT
CASSGTGEQPQHF
>TRBV6-6|TRBJ1-5|13|.|.
TGTGCCAGCTCGAATTCTTTAAGTCAGCCCCAGCATTTT
CASSNSLSQPQHF
>TRBV18|TRBJ2-1|17|.|few
TGTGCCAGCTCACCACGAGGAGCCTTGAGCTCCTACAATGAGCAGTTCTTC
CASSPRGALSSYNEQFF
>TRBV29-1|TRBJ1-2|10|.|.
TGCAGCGGCCACGGGGGAGGCTACACCTTC
CSGHGGGYTF
>TRBV28|TRBJ2-7|13|TRBD1|.
TGTGCCAGCAGTCCACAGGGGACGGGCGAGCAGTACTTC
CASSPQGTGEQYF
>TRBV7-2|TRBJ2-7|15|TRBD2|few
TGTGCCAGCAGCCTTCTAGCGGGGGGCTCTCTCGAGCAGTACTTC
CASSLLAGGSLEQYF
>TRBV19|TRBJ1-2|12|.|few
TGTGCCAGTAGTCCTGGGGCGTATGGCTACACCTTC
CASSPGAYGYTF
>TRBV29-1|TRBJ2-5|12|.|.
TGCAGCGTTCAGGGCACCCAAGAGACCCAGTACTTC
CSVQGTQETQYF